This entry features one T cell receptor (beta chain) sequence. The CDR3 spans 16 residues. CDR1 and CDR2 (germline): MNHEY, SVGAGI. This sample is drawn from a study of monozygotic twins with inflammatory bowel disease. Using the 5' RACE reads, TCRdb records one entry per CDR3 protein without DNA. In all, the sample yields 300,000 to 400,000 distinct CDR3 sequences. The specimen sequenced was blood. The TCR comes from a human donor with ulcerative colitis or Crohn's disease, or a healthy co-twin of an affected twin (not recorded which). This chain connects TRBV6-5 to TRBJ1-6; TCRdb indicates TRBD1, and absent DNA this call remains unverified. This CDR3 reads CASSYSRGGGNSPLHF.